The sequence of this T cell receptor beta chain was determined in a study of blood T cell repertoires in COVID-19. Study as a whole: Specimens from acute and convalescent COVID-19 originated in the United States, Italy and Spain. T cells, B-cell-depleted T cells, or PBMCs provided the cDNA or gDNA that served as material.

The V gene end was trimmed by 5 bases and the J gene end by 5 bases; junction bases not matched to a gene: 8. Germline assignment: CDR1 SGHAT and CDR2 FQDESV (reference sequence). The CDR3 runs 16 residues. Sequencing was performed with immunoSEQ multiplex PCR; in TCRdb, only in-frame clones are kept and a portion is missing. The sample shows a few hundred thousand clones, just under 90% of them seen only once. Individuals aged roughly 18 to 95 years were recruited from approximately 22 US areas. In assigning cohorts, the study relied on participant-reported clinical history. The chain is built from TRBV11-1 and TRBJ2-2; TRBD2 agrees at 10 bases. The TCR comes from a woman aged 45 to 65 who had been exposed to COVID-19. What was sequenced was PBMCs or T cells enriched from blood (not recorded which). CDR3 residues: CASSRSSGGGTGELFF. In nucleotides, the CDR3 is TGTGCCAGCAGCCGATCTAGCGGGGGAGGAACCGGGGAGCTGTTTTTT. Supplemented by reference TRBV11-1 and TRBJ2-2, the full variable domain reads EAEVAQSPRYKITEKSQAVAFWCDPISGHATLYWYRQILGQGPELLVQFQDESVVDDSQLPKDRFSAERLKGVDSTLKIQPAELGDSAMYLCASSRSSGGGTGELFFGEGSRLTVL.